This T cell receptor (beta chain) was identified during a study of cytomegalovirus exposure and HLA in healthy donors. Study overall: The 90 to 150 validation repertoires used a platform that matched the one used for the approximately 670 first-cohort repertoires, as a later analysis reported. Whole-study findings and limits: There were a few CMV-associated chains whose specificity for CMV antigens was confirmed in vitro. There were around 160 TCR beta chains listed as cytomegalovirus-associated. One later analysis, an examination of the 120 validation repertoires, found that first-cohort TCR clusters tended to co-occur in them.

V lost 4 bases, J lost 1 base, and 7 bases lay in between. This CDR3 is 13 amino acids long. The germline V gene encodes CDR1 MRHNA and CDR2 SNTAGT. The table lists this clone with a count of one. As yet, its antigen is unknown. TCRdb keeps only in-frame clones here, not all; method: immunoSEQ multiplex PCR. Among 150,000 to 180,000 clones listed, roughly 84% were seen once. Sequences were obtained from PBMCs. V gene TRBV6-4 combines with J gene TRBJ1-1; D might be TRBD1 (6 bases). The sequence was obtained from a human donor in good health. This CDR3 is CASSAGQNTEAFF. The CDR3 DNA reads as TGTGCCAGCAGTGCGGGACAGAACACTGAAGCTTTCTTT.